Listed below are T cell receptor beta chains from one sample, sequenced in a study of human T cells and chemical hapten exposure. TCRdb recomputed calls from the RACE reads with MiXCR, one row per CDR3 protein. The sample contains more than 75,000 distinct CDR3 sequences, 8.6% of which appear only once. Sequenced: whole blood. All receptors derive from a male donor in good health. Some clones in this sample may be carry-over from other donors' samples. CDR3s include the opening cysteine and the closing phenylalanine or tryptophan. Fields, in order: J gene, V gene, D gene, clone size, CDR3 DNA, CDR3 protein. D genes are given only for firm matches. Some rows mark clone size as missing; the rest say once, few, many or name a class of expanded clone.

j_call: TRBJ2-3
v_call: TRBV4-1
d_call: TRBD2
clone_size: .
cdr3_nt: TGCGCCAGCAGCAACGTGACTAGCGCCGATACGCAGTATTTT
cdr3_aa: CASSNVTSADTQYF

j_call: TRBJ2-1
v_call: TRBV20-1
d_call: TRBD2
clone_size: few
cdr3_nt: TGCAGTGCTAGAAGGGGACTAGCGACCAATGAGCAGTTCTTC
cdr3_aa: CSARRGLATNEQFF

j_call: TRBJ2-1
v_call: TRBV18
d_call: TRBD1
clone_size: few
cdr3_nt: TGTGCCAGCTCACCACCCGGAGCGCAGGGACAGAATGAGCAGTTCTTC
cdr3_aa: CASSPPGAQGQNEQFF

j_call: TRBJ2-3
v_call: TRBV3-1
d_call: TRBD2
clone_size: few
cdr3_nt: TGTGCCAGCAGCCCTTCCTGGACTAGCGGAAGCACAGATACGCAGTATTTT
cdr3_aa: CASSPSWTSGSTDTQYF

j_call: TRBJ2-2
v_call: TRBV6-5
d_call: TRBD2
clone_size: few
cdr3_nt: TGTGCCAGCAGTGTACTAGCGGGGGGCGGGAACACCGGGGAGCTGTTTTTT
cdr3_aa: CASSVLAGGGNTGELFF

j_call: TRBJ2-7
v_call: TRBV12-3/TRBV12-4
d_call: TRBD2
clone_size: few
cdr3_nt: TGTGCCAGCAGTTCGAGCGGGGGGGTCTCCTACGAGCAGTACTTC
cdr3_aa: CASSSSGGVSYEQYF

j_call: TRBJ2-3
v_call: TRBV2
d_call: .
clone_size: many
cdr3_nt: TGTGCCAGCGGGACAGATACGCAGTATTTT
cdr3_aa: CASGTDTQYF

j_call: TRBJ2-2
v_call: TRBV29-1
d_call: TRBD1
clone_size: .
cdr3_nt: TGCAGCGTTGGGCAGGGGGCGCACACCGGGGAGCTGTTTTTT
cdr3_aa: CSVGQGAHTGELFF

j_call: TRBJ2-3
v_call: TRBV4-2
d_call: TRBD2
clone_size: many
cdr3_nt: TGTGCCAGCAGCCAAGATCTCCAGCGGGGGATTAGCACAGATACGCAGTATTTT
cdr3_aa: CASSQDLQRGISTDTQYF

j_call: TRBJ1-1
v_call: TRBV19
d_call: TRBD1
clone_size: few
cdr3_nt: TGTGCCAGTAGTACAGGGGGGGGATCGAACACTGAAGCTTTCTTT
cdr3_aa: CASSTGGGSNTEAFF